The 20 T cell receptor beta chains listed next were all sequenced from one sample in a study of blood T cells in healthy people across ages (dated by TCRdb to the mid-2010s). Library generation was performed with 5' RACE. The run used an Illumina HiSeq 2500. A second PCR of roughly 6 to 11 cycles was run with a J-beta primer mix and a sample-barcoded 5' primer. TCRdb reanalyzed the raw reads on its own, using fastp at Q25 for trimming and MiXCR for clone calling, and kept in-frame beta chains. For every CDR3 protein sequence, its rows merge into one entry that carries the most common genes and DNA. Across this sample there are some 290,000 distinct CDR3 sequences, with less than 30% seen only once. Clones ranked in the top ten supply roughly 30% of the sample. Sequenced sample: blood. The receptors stem from a woman aged 70-85 years in good health.

This clonotype has just one count. V and J are TRBV7-9 and TRBJ2-7, with D perhaps TRBD2 (5 bases). Trimming stripped 5 bases from V and 8 bases from J, with 19 bases between. The germline V gene encodes CDR1 SEHNR and CDR2 FQNEAQ (reference sequence). The length of the CDR3 is 14 residues. This CDR3 is CASSVEGRTQQQYF. The CDR3 region has the DNA TGTGCCAGCAGCGTCGAGGGCAGGACTCAGCAGCAGTACTTC.

The chain recombines TRBV4-2 with TRBJ1-1, with D perhaps matching TRBD1 (5 bases). The CDR3 contains 15 residues. The V end was cut by 5 bases, the J end by 1 base, with 14 bases between. CDR1 LGHNA and CDR2 YNFKEQ come from the germline V gene. Here the CDR3 reads CASSGQQDWNTEAFF. The CDR3 DNA follows: TGTGCCAGCAGCGGGCAACAGGACTGGAACACTGAAGCTTTCTTT.

The chain employs TRBV28 and TRBJ1-6; 7 bases match TRBD1. The V and J ends lost 6 bases and 5 bases, in that order; junction bases with no gene match: 7. The CDR3 sequence is 15 residues long. Germline V lookup: CDR1 MDHEN, CDR2 SYDVKM. CDR3 nucleotides: TGTGCCAGCAGCCCATCCGGGACAGATAATTCACCCCTCCACTTT. It encodes CASSPSGTDNSPLHF.

This clonotype was observed at least ten times. The chain joins TRBV3-1 to TRBJ1-4; D might be TRBD1 (5 bases). CDR1 and CDR2 (germline): LGHDT, YNNKEL (reference sequence). The CDR3 has 14 residues. Trimming cost V 2 bases and J 7 bases, with 11 bases left between them. DNA of the CDR3: TGTGCCAGCAGCCAATGGGAGGGGCCTGAAAAACTGTTTTTT. It encodes CASSQWEGPEKLFF. Full variable domain (outside the CDR3, taken from reference TRBV3-1 and TRBJ1-4): DTAVSQTPKYLVTQMGNDKSIKCEQNLGHDTMYWYKQDSKKFLKIMFSYNNKELIINETVPNRFSPKSPDKAHLNLHINSLELGDSAVYFCASSQWEGPEKLFFGSGTQLSVL.

The J gene is TRBJ1-1, the V gene TRBV7-2; D is ambiguous. V was pared by 5 bases and J by 0 bases, with 10 bases between. Per the germline V gene, CDR1 is SGHTA and CDR2 is FQGNSA. This CDR3 has 14 amino acids. CDR3 bases: TGTGCCAGCAGCCCACTCACGGTGAACACTGAAGCTTTCTTT. Translated, it gives CASSPLTVNTEAFF.

The chain carries TRBV28 and TRBJ2-4; 9 bases fit TRBD1. Germline lookup yields CDR1 MDHEN and CDR2 SYDVKM. CDR3 length: 17 amino acids. Losses at the gene ends were 5 bases for V and 1 base for J; bases not matched to a gene: 9. The CDR3, as DNA: TGTGCCAGCAGTGGACAGGGGCCAATGTCGGCCAAAAACATTCAGTACTTC. This encodes CASSGQGPMSAKNIQYF.

There are a few counts of this clonotype. The rearrangement links TRBV6-2 or TRBV6-3 to TRBJ2-1, with TRBD2 identical over 9 bases. Looked up from germline, CDR1 is MNHEY and CDR2 is SVGEGT. There are 16 residues in the CDR3. V shed 0 bases and J 7 bases; nucleotides not matched to a gene: 7. CDR3 DNA sequence: TGTGCCAGCAGTTACTCGGGCGGGAGGGCCGTAAATGAGCAGTTCTTC. Translation: CASSYSGGRAVNEQFF.

This clonotype has just a few counts. The chain carries TRBV7-2 and TRBJ2-1; tentative D call: TRBD1 (6 bases). The J call is uncertain, as TRBJ2-5 better fits the DNA end. CDR3 length equals 15 residues. The V gene's germline CDR1 is SGHTA and CDR2 FQGNSA. The CDR3 is CASSFPGPLGGTQYF. The CDR3 DNA reads as TGTGCCAGCAGCTTCCCCGGACCCCTAGGGGGGACCCAGTACTTC.

This clonotype has a handful of counts. In nucleotides, the CDR3 is TGTGCCAGCAACAGGGCGCTAGCGGGCCCAAAAAGGTACAATGAGCAGTTCTTC. Amino acids: CASNRALAGPKRYNEQFF. This rearrangement joins TRBV6-2 or TRBV6-3 to TRBJ2-1, with 8 bases aligning to TRBD2. The length of the CDR3 is 18 residues. Germline CDR1 and CDR2: MNHEY and SVGEGT. V was pared by 7 bases and J by 4 bases, with 18 bases of the junction left unmatched.

V and J are TRBV7-9 and TRBJ2-3; TRBD1 or TRBD2 may be the D gene (5 bases each). This CDR3 region has 11 residues. Trimming shortened V by 6 bases and J by 4 bases, and 5 bases separated the two germline ends. The germline CDR1 and CDR2 sequences are SEHNR and FQNEAQ (reference sequence). The CDR3 nucleotides are TGTGCCAGCAGGGGGGCAGATACGCAGTATTTT. As protein: CASRGADTQYF. The entire variable domain, with the rest obtained from reference TRBV7-9 and TRBJ2-3, is as follows: DTGVSQNPRHKITKRGQNVTFRCDPISEHNRLYWYRQTLGQGPEFLTYFQNEAQLEKSRLLSDRFSAERPKGSFSTLEIQRTEQGDSAMYLCASRGADTQYFGPGTRLTVL.

The chain employs TRBV4-1 and TRBJ1-4, with D maybe TRBD1 (5 bases). Germline V gene data show CDR1 as MGHRA and CDR2 as YSYEKL. The CDR3 loop spans 15 amino acids. The V end lost 1 base, the J end lost 8 bases, and 14 bases lay between the germline ends. The CDR3 region is CASSQGDRDEEKLFF. The CDR3 DNA sequence: TGCGCCAGCAGCCAAGGAGACCGGGACGAGGAAAAACTGTTTTTT.

The gene calls are TRBV4-1 and TRBJ2-2; D remains unclear. The germline V and J ends were trimmed by 0 bases and 9 bases, with 2 bases remaining between them. Germline V lookup: CDR1 MGHRA, CDR2 YSYEKL. CDR3 size: 11 residues. In DNA form, the CDR3 reads TGCGCCAGCAGCCAAGATCGGGAGCTGTTTTTT. Amino acid sequence: CASSQDRELFF.

This clonotype was counted between two and nine times. The chain combines TRBV19 with TRBJ2-5, with 7 bases lining up with TRBD2. The J call is in doubt because the DNA end fits TRBJ2-1 better. CDR3 length: 14 residues. Per the germline V gene, CDR1 is LNHDA and CDR2 is SQIVND (reference sequence). The CDR3: CASSINAGAGEQFF. The CDR3, as DNA: TGTGCCAGTAGTATCAACGCGGGAGCGGGGGAGCAGTTCTTC.

V gene TRBV28 combines with J gene TRBJ1-2; tentatively, D is TRBD1 (5 bases). The V end lost 2 bases, the J end lost 4 bases, and 14 bases lay between the germline ends. Germline CDR1 reads MDHEN; CDR2 reads SYDVKM. This CDR3 is 15 amino acids long. Here the CDR3 reads CASSLLGGFGYGYTF. CDR3 bases: TGTGCCAGCAGTTTACTCGGGGGGTTCGGCTATGGCTACACCTTC.

This clonotype has a handful of counts. The V gene is TRBV7-9, the J gene TRBJ2-1; D is unresolved. CDR3 size: 13 residues. CDR1 and CDR2 from the germline V gene are SEHNR and FQNEAQ (reference sequence). Trimming pared 5 bases from V and 5 bases from J, leaving 10 bases between. Here the CDR3 DNA reads TGTGCCAGCAGCGACTCGAACAACAATGAGCAGTTCTTC. This encodes CASSDSNNNEQFF.

The chain uses TRBV7-2 and TRBJ2-3; the match to TRBD2 covers 10 bases. V shed 5 bases and J 4 bases; nucleotides not matched to a gene: 9. This CDR3 is built from 16 residues. Germline V gene data show CDR1 as SGHTA and CDR2 as FQGNSA. The CDR3 region is CASSRTSGKGADTQYF. In DNA form, the CDR3 reads TGTGCCAGCAGCCGTACTAGCGGGAAGGGTGCAGATACGCAGTATTTT.

A few counts support this clonotype. The chain employs TRBV15 and TRBJ1-4; 7 nucleotides agree with TRBD1. The CDR3 loop spans 14 amino acids. The germline gives CDR1 LNHNV, CDR2 YYDKDF (reference sequence). The V gene end was trimmed by 3 bases and the J gene end by 6 bases; junction bases not matched to a gene: 4. CDR3 region: CATSRNRGYEKLFF. CDR3 in DNA: TGTGCCACCAGCAGGAACAGGGGATATGAAAAACTGTTTTTT.

This chain links TRBV27 with TRBJ2-5; 11 bases line up with TRBD2. Per the germline V gene, CDR1 is MNHEY and CDR2 is SMNVEV (reference sequence). The J segment lost 1 base and the V segment lost 6 bases, leaving 4 bases of the junction unmatched. The CDR3 is 15 residues long. CDR3: CASSLAGGVQETQYF. In DNA form, the CDR3 reads TGTGCCAGCAGCCTAGCGGGAGGTGTCCAAGAGACCCAGTACTTC.

The chain couples TRBV4-1 to TRBJ2-4, with TRBD1 matching 7 bases. J was trimmed by 0 bases and V by 1 base; bases with no gene match: 6. Germline CDR1 reads MGHRA; CDR2 reads YSYEKL. The CDR3 covers 17 residues. The CDR3 bases are TGCGCCAGCAGCCAAGTGATGAGGGGGCTAGCCAAAAACATTCAGTACTTC. Amino acids: CASSQVMRGLAKNIQYF.

This clonotype has just a few counts. The rearrangement links TRBV5-6 to TRBJ1-1; no clear D. This CDR3 comprises 12 residues. The V end was cut by 2 bases, the J end by 7 bases, with 9 bases between. Per the germline V gene, CDR1 is SGHDT and CDR2 is YYEEEE. As DNA, the CDR3 is TGTGCCAGCAGCTTCTTGGCAGATGAAGCTTTCTTT. Its protein product is CASSFLADEAFF.